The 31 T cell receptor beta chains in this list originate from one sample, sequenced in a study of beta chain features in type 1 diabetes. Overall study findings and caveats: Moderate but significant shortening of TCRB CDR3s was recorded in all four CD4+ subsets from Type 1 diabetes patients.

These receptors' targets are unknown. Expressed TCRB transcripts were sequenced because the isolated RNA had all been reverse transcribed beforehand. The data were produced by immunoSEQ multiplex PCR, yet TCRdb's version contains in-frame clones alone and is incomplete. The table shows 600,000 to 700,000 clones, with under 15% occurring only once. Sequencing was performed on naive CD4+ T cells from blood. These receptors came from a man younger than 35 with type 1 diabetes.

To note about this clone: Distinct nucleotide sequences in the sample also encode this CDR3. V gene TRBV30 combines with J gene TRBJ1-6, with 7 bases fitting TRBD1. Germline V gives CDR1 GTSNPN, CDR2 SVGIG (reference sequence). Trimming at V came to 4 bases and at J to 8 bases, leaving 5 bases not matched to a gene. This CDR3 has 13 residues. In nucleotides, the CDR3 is TGTGCCTGGAACGGACAGGAAGATTCACCCCTCCACTTT. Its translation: CAWNGQEDSPLHF. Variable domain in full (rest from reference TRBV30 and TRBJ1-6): SQTIHQWPATLVQPVGSPLSLECTVEGTSNPNLYWYRQAAGRGLQLLFYSVGIGQISSEVPQNLSASRPQDRQFILSSKKLLLSDSGFYLCAWNGQEDSPLHFGNGTRLTVT.

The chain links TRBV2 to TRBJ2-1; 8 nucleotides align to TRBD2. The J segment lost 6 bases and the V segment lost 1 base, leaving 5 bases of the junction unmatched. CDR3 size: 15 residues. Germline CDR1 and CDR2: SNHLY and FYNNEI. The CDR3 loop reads CASSEGTSPTNEQFF. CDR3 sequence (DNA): TGTGCCAGCAGTGAAGGGACTAGCCCGACCAATGAGCAGTTCTTC.

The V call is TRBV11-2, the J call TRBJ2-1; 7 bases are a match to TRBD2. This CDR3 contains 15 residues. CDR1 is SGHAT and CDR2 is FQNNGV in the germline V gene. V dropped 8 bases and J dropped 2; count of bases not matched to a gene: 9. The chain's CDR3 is CASARLSGAYNEQFF. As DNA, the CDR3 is TGTGCCAGCGCAAGACTGAGCGGGGCCTACAATGAGCAGTTCTTC.

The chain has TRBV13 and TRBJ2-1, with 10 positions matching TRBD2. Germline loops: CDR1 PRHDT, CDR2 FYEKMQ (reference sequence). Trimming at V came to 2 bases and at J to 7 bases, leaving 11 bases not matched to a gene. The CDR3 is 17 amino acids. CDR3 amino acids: CASSLLAGGLDWNEQFF. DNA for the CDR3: TGTGCCAGCAGCTTATTAGCGGGGGGACTGGATTGGAATGAGCAGTTCTTC.

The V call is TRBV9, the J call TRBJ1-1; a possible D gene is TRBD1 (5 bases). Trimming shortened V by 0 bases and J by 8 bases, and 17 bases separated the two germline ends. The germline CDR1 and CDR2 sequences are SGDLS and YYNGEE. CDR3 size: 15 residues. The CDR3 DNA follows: TGTGCCAGCAGCGTAGCAAGGACAAGGAACGGGGAAGCTTTCTTT. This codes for CASSVARTRNGEAFF.

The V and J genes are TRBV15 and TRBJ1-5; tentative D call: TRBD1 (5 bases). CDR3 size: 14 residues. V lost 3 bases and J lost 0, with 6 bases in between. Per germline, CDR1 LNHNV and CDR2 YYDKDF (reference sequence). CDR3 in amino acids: CATSRGTSNQPQHF. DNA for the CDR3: TGTGCCACCAGCAGGGGGACTAGCAATCAGCCCCAGCATTTT.

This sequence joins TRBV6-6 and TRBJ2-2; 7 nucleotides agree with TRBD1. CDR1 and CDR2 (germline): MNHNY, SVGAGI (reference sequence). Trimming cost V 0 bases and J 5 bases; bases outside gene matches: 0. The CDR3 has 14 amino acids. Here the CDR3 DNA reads TGTGCCAGCAGTTACTCGACAGGGACCGGGGAGCTGTTTTTT. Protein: CASSYSTGTGELFF.

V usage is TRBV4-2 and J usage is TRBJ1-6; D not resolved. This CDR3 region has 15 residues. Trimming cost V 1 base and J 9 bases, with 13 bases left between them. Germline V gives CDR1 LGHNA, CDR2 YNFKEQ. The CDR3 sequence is CASSQVPDVFSPLHF. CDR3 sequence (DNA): TGTGCCAGCAGCCAAGTGCCGGACGTGTTTTCACCCCTCCACTTT.

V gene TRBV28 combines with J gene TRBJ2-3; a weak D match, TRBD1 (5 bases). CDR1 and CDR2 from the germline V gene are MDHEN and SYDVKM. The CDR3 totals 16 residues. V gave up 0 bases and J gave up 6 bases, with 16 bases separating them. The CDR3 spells CASSLWKGFGHDTQYF. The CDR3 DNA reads TGTGCCAGCAGTTTATGGAAGGGTTTTGGACATGATACGCAGTATTTT.

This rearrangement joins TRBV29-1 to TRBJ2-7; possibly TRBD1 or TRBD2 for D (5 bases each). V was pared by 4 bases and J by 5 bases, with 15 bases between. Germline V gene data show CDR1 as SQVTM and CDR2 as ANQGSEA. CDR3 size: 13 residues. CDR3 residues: CSVARGANHEQYF. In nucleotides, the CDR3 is TGCAGCGTTGCGAGGGGCGCGAACCACGAGCAGTACTTC.

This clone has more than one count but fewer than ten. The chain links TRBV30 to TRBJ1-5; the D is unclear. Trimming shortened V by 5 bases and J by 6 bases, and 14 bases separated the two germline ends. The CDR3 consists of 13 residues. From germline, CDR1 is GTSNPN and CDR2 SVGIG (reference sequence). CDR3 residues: CAWEQSGGQPQHF. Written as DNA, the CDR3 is TGTGCCTGGGAACAGTCGGGAGGTCAGCCCCAGCATTTT.

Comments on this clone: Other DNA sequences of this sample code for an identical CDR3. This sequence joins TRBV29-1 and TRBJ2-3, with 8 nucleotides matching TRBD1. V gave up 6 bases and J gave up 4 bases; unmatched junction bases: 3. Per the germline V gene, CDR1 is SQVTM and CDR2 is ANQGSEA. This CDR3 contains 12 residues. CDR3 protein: CSVRQGSDTQYF. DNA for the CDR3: TGCAGCGTCAGACAGGGGTCAGATACGCAGTATTTT.

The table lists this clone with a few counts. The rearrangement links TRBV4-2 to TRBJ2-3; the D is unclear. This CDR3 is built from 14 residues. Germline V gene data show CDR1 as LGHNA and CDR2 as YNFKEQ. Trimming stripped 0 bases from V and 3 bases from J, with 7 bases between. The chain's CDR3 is CASSQEWGTDTQYF. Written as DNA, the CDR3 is TGTGCCAGCAGCCAAGAGTGGGGAACAGATACGCAGTATTTT.

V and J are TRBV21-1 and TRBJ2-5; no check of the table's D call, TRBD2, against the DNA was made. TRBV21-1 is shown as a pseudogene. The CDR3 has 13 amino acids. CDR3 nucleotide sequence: TGTGCCAGCAGCAAAACCATGGAGGGGTCCCAGTACTTC. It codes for CASSKTMEGSQYF.

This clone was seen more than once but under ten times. CDR3 in DNA: TGTGCCATCAGTGAGTCGACTACTCCCACAGATACGCAGTATTTT. This sequence encodes CAISESTTPTDTQYF. The chain has TRBV10-3 and TRBJ2-3; a weak D match, TRBD2 (5 bases). The CDR3 consists of 15 residues. The V end was cut by 0 bases, the J end by 2 bases, with 9 bases between. Germline lookup yields CDR1 ENHRY and CDR2 SYGVKD.

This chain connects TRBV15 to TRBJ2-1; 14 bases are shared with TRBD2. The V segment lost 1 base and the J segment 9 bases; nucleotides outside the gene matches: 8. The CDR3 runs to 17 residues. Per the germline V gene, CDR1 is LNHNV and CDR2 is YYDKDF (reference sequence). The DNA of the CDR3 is TGTGCCACCAGCAGAGGACTAGCGGGGGGGCCTTTGGGTGAGCAGTTCTTC. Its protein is CATSRGLAGGPLGEQFF. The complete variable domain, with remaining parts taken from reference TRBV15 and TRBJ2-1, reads DAMVIQNPRYQVTQFGKPVTLSCSQTLNHNVMYWYQQKSSQAPKLLFHYYDKDFNNEADTPDNFQSRRPNTSFCFLDIRSPGLGDTAMYLCATSRGLAGGPLGEQFFGPGTRLTVL.

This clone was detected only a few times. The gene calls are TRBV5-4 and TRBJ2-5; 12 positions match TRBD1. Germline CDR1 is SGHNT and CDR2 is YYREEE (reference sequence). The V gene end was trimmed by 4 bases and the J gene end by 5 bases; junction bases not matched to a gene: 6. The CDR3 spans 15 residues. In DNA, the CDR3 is TGTGCCAGCAGCCTTGGGACAGGGGGCGTCGAGACCCAGTACTTC. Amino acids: CASSLGTGGVETQYF. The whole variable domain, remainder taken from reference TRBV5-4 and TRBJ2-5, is ETGVTQSPTHLIKTRGQQVTLRCSSQSGHNTVSWYQQALGQGPQFIFQYYREEENGRGNFPPRFSGLQFPNYSSELNVNALELDDSALYLCASSLGTGGVETQYFGPGTRLLVL.

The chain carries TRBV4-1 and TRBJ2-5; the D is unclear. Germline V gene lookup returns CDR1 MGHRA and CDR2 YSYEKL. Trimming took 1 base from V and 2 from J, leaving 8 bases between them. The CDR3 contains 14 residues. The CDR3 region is CASSQGVRQETQYF. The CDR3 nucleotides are TGCGCCAGCAGCCAAGGGGTCAGGCAAGAGACCCAGTACTTC.

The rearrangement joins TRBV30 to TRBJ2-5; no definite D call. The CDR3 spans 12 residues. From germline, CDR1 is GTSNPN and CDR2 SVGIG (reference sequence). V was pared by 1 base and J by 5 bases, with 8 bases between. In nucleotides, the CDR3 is TGTGCCTGGAGTGAATTCGGCGAGACCCAGTACTTC. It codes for CAWSEFGETQYF.

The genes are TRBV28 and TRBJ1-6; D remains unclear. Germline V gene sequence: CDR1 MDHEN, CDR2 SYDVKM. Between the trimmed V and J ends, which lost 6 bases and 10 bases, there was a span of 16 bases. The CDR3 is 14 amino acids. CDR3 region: CASSYMRESSPLHF. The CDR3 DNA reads TGTGCCAGCAGCTATATGCGGGAAAGCTCACCCCTCCACTTT.

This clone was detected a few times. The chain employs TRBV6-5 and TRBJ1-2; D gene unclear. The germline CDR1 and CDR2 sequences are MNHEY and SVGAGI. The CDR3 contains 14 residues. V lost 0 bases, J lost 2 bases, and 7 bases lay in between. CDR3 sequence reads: CASSYSLGNYGYTF. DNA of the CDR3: TGTGCCAGCAGTTACTCCCTAGGGAACTATGGCTACACCTTC.

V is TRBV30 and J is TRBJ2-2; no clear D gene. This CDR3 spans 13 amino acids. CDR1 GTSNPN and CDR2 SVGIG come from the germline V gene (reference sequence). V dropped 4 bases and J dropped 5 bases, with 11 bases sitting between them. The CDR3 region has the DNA TGTGCCTGGACCAGAGACCGAACCGGGGAGCTGTTTTTT. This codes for CAWTRDRTGELFF.

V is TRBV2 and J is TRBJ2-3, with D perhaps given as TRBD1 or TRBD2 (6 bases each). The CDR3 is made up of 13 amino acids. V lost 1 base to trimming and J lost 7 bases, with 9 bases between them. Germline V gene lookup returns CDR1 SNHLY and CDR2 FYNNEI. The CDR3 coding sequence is TGTGCCAGCAGTGAAGGGGGGGCTAATACGCAGTATTTT. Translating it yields CASSEGGANTQYF.

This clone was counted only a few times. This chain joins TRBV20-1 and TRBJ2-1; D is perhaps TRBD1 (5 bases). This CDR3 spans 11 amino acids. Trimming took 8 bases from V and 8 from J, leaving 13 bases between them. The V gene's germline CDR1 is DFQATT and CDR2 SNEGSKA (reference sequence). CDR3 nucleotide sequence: TGCAGTAGCCCAGGGTATGATGAGCAGTTCTTC. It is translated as CSSPGYDEQFF.

The CDR3 DNA is TGCGCCAGCAGCTGGGCCGGGATGAACACTGAAGCTTTCTTT. This encodes CASSWAGMNTEAFF. This chain joins TRBV5-1 and TRBJ1-1; D is undetermined. This CDR3 contains 14 residues. From germline, CDR1 is SGHRS and CDR2 YFSETQ. V dropped 3 bases and J dropped 0 bases, with 9 bases sitting between them.

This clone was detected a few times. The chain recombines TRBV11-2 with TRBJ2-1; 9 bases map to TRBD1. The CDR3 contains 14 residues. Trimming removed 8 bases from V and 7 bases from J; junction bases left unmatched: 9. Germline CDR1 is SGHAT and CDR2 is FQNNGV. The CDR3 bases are TGTGCCAGCGCCGACAGGGGGACTTGGAATGAGCAGTTCTTC. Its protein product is CASADRGTWNEQFF.

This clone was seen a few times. CDR3: CASSWGLGIDTQYF. The DNA for the CDR3 is TGTGCCAGCAGCTGGGGGTTAGGGATAGATACGCAGTATTTT. The rearrangement uses TRBV5-6 and TRBJ2-3; perhaps D is TRBD1 or TRBD2 (5 bases each). There are 14 residues in the CDR3. The germline V gene encodes CDR1 SGHDT and CDR2 YYEEEE. Between the trimmed V and J ends, which lost 3 bases and 5 bases, there was a span of 13 bases.

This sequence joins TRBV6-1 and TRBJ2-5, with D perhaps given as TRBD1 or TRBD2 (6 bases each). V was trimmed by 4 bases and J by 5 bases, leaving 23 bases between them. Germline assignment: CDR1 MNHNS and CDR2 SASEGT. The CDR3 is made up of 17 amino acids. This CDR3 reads CASSVPGTTLEGETQYF. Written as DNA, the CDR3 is TGTGCCAGCAGTGTGCCCGGGACAACCCTGGAGGGGGAGACCCAGTACTTC.

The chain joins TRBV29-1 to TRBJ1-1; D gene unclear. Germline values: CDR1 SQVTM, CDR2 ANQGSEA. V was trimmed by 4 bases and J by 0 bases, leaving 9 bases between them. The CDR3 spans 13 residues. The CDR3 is CSVGGGLNTEAFF. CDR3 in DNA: TGCAGCGTTGGGGGAGGGCTGAACACTGAAGCTTTCTTT. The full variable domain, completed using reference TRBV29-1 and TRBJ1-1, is SAVISQKPSRDICQRGTSLTIQCQVDSQVTMMFWYRQQPGQSLTLIATANQGSEATYESGFVIDKFPISRPNLTFSTLTVSNMSPEDSSIYLCSVGGGLNTEAFFGQGTRLTVV.

CDR3 DNA: TGTGCCAGCAGTGCCCGACCAGGGGTAGATGGGGAGCAGTTCTTC. It translates to CASSARPGVDGEQFF. V gene TRBV25-1 combines with J gene TRBJ2-1, with D maybe TRBD1 (6 bases). Germline V CDR1 and CDR2: MGHDK, SYGVNS. This CDR3 is built from 15 residues. V shed 4 bases and J shed 10 bases, with 20 bases lying between them. The variable domain in full, with the rest retrieved from reference TRBV25-1 and TRBJ2-1, is EADIYQTPRYLVIGTGKKITLECSQTMGHDKMYWYQQDPGMELHLIHYSYGVNSTEKGDLSSESTVSRIRTEHFPLTLESARPSHTSQYLCASSARPGVDGEQFFGPGTRLTVL.

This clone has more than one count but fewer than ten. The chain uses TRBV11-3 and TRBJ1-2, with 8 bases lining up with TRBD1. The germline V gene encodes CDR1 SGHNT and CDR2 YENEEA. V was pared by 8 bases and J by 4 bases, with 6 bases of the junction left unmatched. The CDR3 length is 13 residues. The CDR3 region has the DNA TGTGCCAGCCGACAGGGGCTAAGCTATGGCTACACCTTC. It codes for CASRQGLSYGYTF.